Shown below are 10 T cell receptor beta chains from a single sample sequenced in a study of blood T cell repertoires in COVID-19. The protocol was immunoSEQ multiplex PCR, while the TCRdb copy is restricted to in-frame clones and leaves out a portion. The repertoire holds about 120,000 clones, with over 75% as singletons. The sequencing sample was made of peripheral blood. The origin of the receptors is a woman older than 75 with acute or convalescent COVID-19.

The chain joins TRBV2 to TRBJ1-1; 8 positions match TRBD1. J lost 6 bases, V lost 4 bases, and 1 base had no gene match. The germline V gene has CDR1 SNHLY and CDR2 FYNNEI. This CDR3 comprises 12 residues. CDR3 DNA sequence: TGTGCCAGCAGTGGACAGGGGTCTGAAGCTTTCTTT. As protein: CASSGQGSEAFF.

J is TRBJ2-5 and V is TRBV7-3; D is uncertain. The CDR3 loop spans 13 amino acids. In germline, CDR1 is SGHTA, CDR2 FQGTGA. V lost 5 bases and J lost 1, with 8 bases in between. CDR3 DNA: TGTGCCAGCAGCCGGAGCCTCCAAGAGACCCAGTACTTC. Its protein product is CASSRSLQETQYF.

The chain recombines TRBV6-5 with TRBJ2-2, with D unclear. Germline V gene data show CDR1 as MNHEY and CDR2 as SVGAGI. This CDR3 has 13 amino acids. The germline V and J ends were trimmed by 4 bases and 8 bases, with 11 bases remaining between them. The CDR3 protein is CASSLNRAGELFF. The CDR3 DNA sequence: TGTGCCAGCAGTTTGAACCGAGCGGGGGAGCTGTTTTTT.

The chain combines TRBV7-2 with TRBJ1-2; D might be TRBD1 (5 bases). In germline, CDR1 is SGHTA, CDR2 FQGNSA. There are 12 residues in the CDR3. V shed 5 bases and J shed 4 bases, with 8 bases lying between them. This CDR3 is CASSPGGYGYTF. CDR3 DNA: TGTGCCAGCAGCCCCGGGGGCTATGGCTACACCTTC.

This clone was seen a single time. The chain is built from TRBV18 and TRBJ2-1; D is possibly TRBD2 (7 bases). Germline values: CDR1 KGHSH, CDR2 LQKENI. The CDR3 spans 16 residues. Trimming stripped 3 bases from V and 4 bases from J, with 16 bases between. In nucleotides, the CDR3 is TGTGCCAGCTCACCTACTCCGGGGGGCGATTACAATGAGCAGTTCTTC. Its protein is CASSPTPGGDYNEQFF.

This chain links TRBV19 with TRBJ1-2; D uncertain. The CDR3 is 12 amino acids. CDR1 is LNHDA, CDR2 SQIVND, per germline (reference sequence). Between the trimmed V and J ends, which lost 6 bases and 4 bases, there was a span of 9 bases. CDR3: CASSLRAYGYTF. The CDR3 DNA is TGTGCCAGTAGCCTGAGGGCCTATGGCTACACCTTC.

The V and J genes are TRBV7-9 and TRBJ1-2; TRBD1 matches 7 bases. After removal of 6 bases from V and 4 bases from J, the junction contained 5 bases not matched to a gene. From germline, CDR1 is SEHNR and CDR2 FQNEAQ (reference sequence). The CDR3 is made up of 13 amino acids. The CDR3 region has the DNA TGTGCCAGCAGTTCACGACAGGGCTATGGCTACACCTTC. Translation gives CASSSRQGYGYTF. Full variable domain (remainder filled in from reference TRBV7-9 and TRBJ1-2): DTGVSQNPRHKITKRGQNVTFRCDPISEHNRLYWYRQTLGQGPEFLTYFQNEAQLEKSRLLSDRFSAERPKGSFSTLEIQRTEQGDSAMYLCASSSRQGYGYTFGSGTRLTVV.

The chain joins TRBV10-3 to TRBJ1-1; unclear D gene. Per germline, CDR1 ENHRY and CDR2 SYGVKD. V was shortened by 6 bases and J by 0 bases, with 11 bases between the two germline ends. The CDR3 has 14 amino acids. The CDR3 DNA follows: TGTGCCATCAGGGGAAGAGGGTTGAACACTGAAGCTTTCTTT. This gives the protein CAIRGRGLNTEAFF.

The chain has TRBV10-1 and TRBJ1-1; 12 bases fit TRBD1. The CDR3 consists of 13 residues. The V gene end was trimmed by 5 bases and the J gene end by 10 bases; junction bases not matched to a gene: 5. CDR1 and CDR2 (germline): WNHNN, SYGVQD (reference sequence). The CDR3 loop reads CASSPGQGARAFF. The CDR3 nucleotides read TGCGCCAGCAGTCCGGGACAGGGGGCGCGAGCTTTCTTT.

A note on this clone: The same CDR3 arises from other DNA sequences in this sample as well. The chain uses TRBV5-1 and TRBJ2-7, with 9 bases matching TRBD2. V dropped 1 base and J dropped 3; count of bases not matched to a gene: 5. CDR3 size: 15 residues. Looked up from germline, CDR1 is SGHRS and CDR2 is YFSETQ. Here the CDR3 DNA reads TGCGCCAGCAGCTTGACCGCGGGGGGGGGCTACGAGCAGTACTTC. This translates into CASSLTAGGGYEQYF.